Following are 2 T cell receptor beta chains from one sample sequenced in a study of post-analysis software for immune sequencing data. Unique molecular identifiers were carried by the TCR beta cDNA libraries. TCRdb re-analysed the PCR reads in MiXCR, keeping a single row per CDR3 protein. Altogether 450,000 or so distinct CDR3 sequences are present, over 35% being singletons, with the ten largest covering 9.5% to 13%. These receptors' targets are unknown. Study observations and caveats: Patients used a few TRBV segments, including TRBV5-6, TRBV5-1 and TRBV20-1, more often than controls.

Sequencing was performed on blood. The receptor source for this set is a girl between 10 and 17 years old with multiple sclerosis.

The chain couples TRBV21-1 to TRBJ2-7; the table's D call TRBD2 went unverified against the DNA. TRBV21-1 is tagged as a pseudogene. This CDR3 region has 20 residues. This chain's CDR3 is CASSEDPGTSGIAYAYEQYF. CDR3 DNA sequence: TGTGCCAGCAGCGAAGATCCCGGGACTAGCGGGATCGCCTACGCCTACGAGCAGTACTTC.

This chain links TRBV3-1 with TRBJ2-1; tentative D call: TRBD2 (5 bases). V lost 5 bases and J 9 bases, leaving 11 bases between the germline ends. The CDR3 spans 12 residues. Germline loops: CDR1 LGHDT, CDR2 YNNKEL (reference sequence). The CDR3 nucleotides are TGTGCCAGCAGCAGGGTTCGGGGTGAGCAGTTCTTC. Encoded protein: CASSRVRGEQFF.